This T cell receptor beta chain is from a study of T cells in Graves' hyperthyroidism and ophthalmopathy. Study results and limitations: Ophthalmopathy cases were set apart from stable hyperthyroidism by a 13 V-J model. Blood also carried most thyroid clonotypes expanded above 0.001.

A word on this clonotype: The antigen is undetermined.

TCR beta CDR3 regions were amplified from RNA. HTBI primers were employed in a first-round RT-PCR of the TCR CDR3. TCRdb reprocessed the multiplex PCR reads via MiXCR and lists one record per CDR3 protein. The table includes about 560,000 distinct CDR3 sequences, less than 15% detected once. CDR1 and CDR2 (germline): MNHNS, SASEGT. This CDR3 is 14 amino acids long. J gave up 7 bases and V 6 bases, and 7 bases lay outside the gene matches. The definition of stable Graves' hyperthyroidism was no ophthalmopathy progression within 18 months. It was around 10 ml of fresh peripheral blood that supplied the PBMCs.

Sequencing used blood. The receptor comes from a woman aged 40 to 50 with Graves' hyperthyroidism. The V gene is TRBV6-1, the J gene TRBJ1-4, with TRBD1 matching over 8 bases. For the CDR3, the DNA is TGTGCCAGCAGATCCCAGGGGGCTCGTGAAAAACTGTTTTTT. Translation: CASRSQGAREKLFF.